These 14 T cell receptor beta chains share one sample of origin, sequenced in a study of CD8 T cells in Susac syndrome. Random hexamers were used to reverse transcribe an amount of roughly 0.5 to 1 ug RNA. TCRdb processed the immunoSEQ multiplex PCR reads anew with MiXCR; each CDR3 protein has one entry. The table lists 84,000 or so distinct CDR3 sequences, 95% to 96% of them singletons. Input material: CD8+ T cells from PBMCs. The receptors originated from a human donor with Susac syndrome.

J is TRBJ2-3 and V is TRBV18; either TRBD1 or TRBD2 may fit D (6 bases each). CDR1 and CDR2 (germline): KGHSH, LQKENI. This CDR3 has 16 amino acids. Trimming took 1 base from V and 5 from J, leaving 16 bases between them. CDR3 sequence reads: CASSPRTGARGDTQYF. For the CDR3, the DNA is TGTGCCAGCTCACCACGGACGGGGGCGAGGGGAGATACGCAGTATTTT. The complete variable domain, with remaining parts taken from reference TRBV18 and TRBJ2-3, reads NAGVMQNPRHLVRRRGQEARLRCSPMKGHSHVYWYRQLPEEGLKFMVYLQKENIIDESGMPKERFSAEFPKEGPSILRIQQVVRGDSAAYFCASSPRTGARGDTQYFGPGTRLTVL.

The gene calls are TRBV29-1 and TRBJ1-2; tentative D call: TRBD1 (5 bases). The V and J ends lost 4 bases and 4 bases respectively, with 10 bases between them. The CDR3 has 12 residues. Germline CDR1 is SQVTM and CDR2 is ANQGSEA. The CDR3 DNA follows: TGCAGCGTTGTGCAACAGGTCTATGGCTACACCTTC. It encodes CSVVQQVYGYTF.

The chain combines TRBV20-1 with TRBJ2-1; 9 bases are a match to TRBD2. Looked up from germline, CDR1 is DFQATT and CDR2 is SNEGSKA (reference sequence). V shed 6 bases and J 6 bases; nucleotides not matched to a gene: 9. This CDR3 contains 14 residues. The CDR3 nucleotides are TGCAGTGCCCCTAGCGGGGAGCGACCCAATGAGCAGTTCTTC. This encodes CSAPSGERPNEQFF.

This chain links TRBV9 with TRBJ1-4, with D tentatively TRBD1 (6 bases). Germline CDR1 reads SGDLS; CDR2 reads YYNGEE. The CDR3 is 17 residues long. V lost 7 bases to trimming and J lost 0 bases, with 19 bases between them. CDR3 region: CASFGGQDEATNEKLFF. The DNA for the CDR3 is TGTGCCAGCTTTGGGGGCCAGGACGAAGCAACTAATGAAAAACTGTTTTTT.

The chain links TRBV29-1 to TRBJ2-6; D is tentatively TRBD1 or TRBD2 (5 bases each). V shed 4 bases and J shed 0 bases, with 16 bases lying between them. The CDR3 sequence is 17 residues long. Germline V lookup: CDR1 SQVTM, CDR2 ANQGSEA. DNA of the CDR3: TGCAGCGTTGCTGGGACCCTTTGGAGCTCTGGGGCCAACGTCCTGACTTTC. Encoded protein: CSVAGTLWSSGANVLTF. Full variable domain (rest looked up from reference TRBV29-1 and TRBJ2-6): SAVISQKPSRDICQRGTSLTIQCQVDSQVTMMFWYRQQPGQSLTLIATANQGSEATYESGFVIDKFPISRPNLTFSTLTVSNMSPEDSSIYLCSVAGTLWSSGANVLTFGAGSRLTVL.

The V gene is TRBV2, the J gene TRBJ2-3; D is possibly TRBD1 or TRBD2 (5 bases each). The CDR3 runs 14 residues. CDR1 SNHLY and CDR2 FYNNEI come from the germline V gene. The V end was cut by 8 bases, the J end by 0 bases, with 12 bases between. The CDR3 DNA reads as TGTGCCAGCTGGGGGACGGCTAGCACAGATACGCAGTATTTT. It encodes CASWGTASTDTQYF.

This clonotype was counted once. The chain employs TRBV20-1 and TRBJ2-5; D not certain. The CDR3 extends over 12 amino acids. V was shortened by 3 bases and J by 5 bases, with 10 bases between the two germline ends. Germline V gene data show CDR1 as DFQATT and CDR2 as SNEGSKA (reference sequence). The CDR3 protein is CSASIAGETQYF. The CDR3 DNA is TGCAGTGCTAGTATAGCCGGCGAGACCCAGTACTTC.

Turning to this clonotype: The junction and the germline gene differ at one end; a read error may be behind it. The chain couples TRBV2 to TRBJ2-1; 7 nucleotides line up with TRBD1. CDR3 length equals 9 residues. Germline CDR1 and CDR2: SNHLY and FYNNEI. The CDR3 here is CASKGTASF. CDR3 in DNA: TGTGCCAGCAAAGGGACAGCGAGCTTC.

The genes are TRBV14 and TRBJ2-5; D gene uncertain. CDR1 is SGHDN, CDR2 FVKESK, per germline. V lost 1 base, J lost 1 base, and 19 bases lay in between. The CDR3 spans 18 residues. The CDR3 protein is CASSQVWSTTKTQETQYF. CDR3 bases: TGTGCCAGCAGCCAAGTATGGTCGACCACAAAAACCCAAGAGACCCAGTACTTC.

This chain uses TRBV30 with TRBJ2-3, with 9 bases identical to TRBD2. Germline V CDR1 and CDR2: GTSNPN, SVGIG (reference sequence). Trimming at V came to 8 bases and at J to 3 bases, leaving 9 bases not matched to a gene. The CDR3 extends over 14 amino acids. As DNA, the CDR3 is TGTGCCCAAAGGCTAGCGGGGTCGACAGATACGCAGTATTTT. Its protein product is CAQRLAGSTDTQYF. Together with reference TRBV30 and TRBJ2-3, the CDR3 gives the full variable domain: SQTIHQWPATLVQPVGSPLSLECTVEGTSNPNLYWYRQAAGRGLQLLFYSVGIGQISSEVPQNLSASRPQDRQFILSSKKLLLSDSGFYLCAQRLAGSTDTQYFGPGTRLTVL.

This chain joins TRBV29-1 and TRBJ2-7; 12 bases agree with TRBD1. This CDR3 has 14 residues. J was trimmed by 3 bases and V by 7 bases; bases with no gene match: 7. From germline, CDR1 is SQVTM and CDR2 ANQGSEA. CDR3 amino acids: CSAAGTGGNYEQYF. CDR3 nucleotides: TGCAGCGCAGCCGGGACAGGGGGCAACTACGAGCAGTACTTC.

V and J are TRBV6-5 and TRBJ2-2; D is unclear. Between the trimmed V and J ends, which lost 7 bases and 7 bases, there was a span of 7 bases. The CDR3 covers 11 residues. Per the germline V gene, CDR1 is MNHEY and CDR2 is SVGAGI. CDR3 protein: CASMLYGELFF. DNA of the CDR3: TGTGCCAGCATGTTGTACGGGGAGCTGTTTTTT.

The chain is built from TRBV9 and TRBJ2-7, with 7 bases that match TRBD1. This CDR3 is built from 12 residues. CDR1 and CDR2 (germline): SGDLS, YYNGEE. V dropped 0 bases and J dropped 6; count of bases not matched to a gene: 0. The CDR3 here is CASSVGQGEQYF. The DNA of the CDR3 is TGTGCCAGCAGCGTAGGACAGGGCGAGCAGTACTTC.

The chain couples TRBV28 to TRBJ2-3; 7 bases align to TRBD1. After removal of 4 bases from V and 6 bases from J, the junction contained 10 bases not matched to a gene. The CDR3 contains 15 residues. Germline loops: CDR1 MDHEN, CDR2 SYDVKM. The CDR3 DNA is TGTGCCAGCAGTTCATGGACAGGCCCACCGGATACGCAGTATTTT. Amino acids: CASSSWTGPPDTQYF.